This T cell receptor (beta chain) was sequenced during a study of blood T cells in healthy people across ages. The sample holds many counts of this clonotype. This CDR3 is 15 amino acids long. V shed 5 bases and J 1 base; nucleotides not matched to a gene: 7. It was with a sample-barcoded 5' primer and a J-beta primer mix that a second PCR of about 7 to 12 cycles was run. MiXCR, applied by TCRdb to the 5' RACE reads, yields one record per CDR3 protein. Of hundreds of thousands of distinct CDR3 sequences detected, under 40% appear once; the ten largest clones hold 13%. Sequenced sample: blood. This sequence originates from a man aged 18 to 30 in good health. This sequence joins TRBV12-3 or TRBV12-4 and TRBJ1-1; 7 positions agree with TRBD1. The CDR3 bases are TGTGCCAGCAGTACGGTGGACAGGAGGAACACTGAAGCTTTCTTT. Amino acid sequence: CASSTVDRRNTEAFF.